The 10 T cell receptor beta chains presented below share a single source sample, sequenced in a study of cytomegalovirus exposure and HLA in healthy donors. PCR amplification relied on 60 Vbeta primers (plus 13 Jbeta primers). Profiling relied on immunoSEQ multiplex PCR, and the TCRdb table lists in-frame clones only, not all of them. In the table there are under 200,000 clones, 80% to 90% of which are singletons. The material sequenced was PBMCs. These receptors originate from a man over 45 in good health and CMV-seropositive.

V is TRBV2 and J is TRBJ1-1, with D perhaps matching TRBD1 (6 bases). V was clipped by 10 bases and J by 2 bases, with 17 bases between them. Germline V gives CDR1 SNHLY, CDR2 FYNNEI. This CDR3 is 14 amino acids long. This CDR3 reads CATTSRTENTEAFF. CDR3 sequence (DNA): TGTGCCACCACCTCTCGGACAGAAAACACTGAAGCTTTCTTT.

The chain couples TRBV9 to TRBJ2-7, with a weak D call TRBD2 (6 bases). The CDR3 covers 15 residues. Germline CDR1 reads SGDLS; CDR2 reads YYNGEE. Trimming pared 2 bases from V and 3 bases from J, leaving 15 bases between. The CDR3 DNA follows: TGTGCCAGCAGCGTGGGGGACGGAGGGAGCTACGAGCAGTACTTC. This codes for CASSVGDGGSYEQYF.

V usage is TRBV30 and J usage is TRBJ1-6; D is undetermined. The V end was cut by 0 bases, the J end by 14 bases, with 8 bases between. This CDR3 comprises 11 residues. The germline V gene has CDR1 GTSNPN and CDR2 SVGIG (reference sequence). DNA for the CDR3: TGTGCCTGGAGTGTCTTAGAATCCCTCCACTTT. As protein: CAWSVLESLHF. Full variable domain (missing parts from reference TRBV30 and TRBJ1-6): SQTIHQWPATLVQPVGSPLSLECTVEGTSNPNLYWYRQAAGRGLQLLFYSVGIGQISSEVPQNLSASRPQDRQFILSSKKLLLSDSGFYLCAWSVLESLHFGNGTRLTVT.

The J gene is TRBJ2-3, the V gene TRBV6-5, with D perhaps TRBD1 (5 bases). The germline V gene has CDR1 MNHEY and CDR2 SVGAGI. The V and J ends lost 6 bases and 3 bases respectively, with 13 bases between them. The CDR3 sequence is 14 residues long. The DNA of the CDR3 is TGTGCCAGCAGGTGGGGCCAGGGTACAGATACGCAGTATTTT. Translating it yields CASRWGQGTDTQYF.

The CDR3 nucleotides read TGTGCCAGCAGTTCAAAGCCAGGATGGCTATATGGCTACACCTTC. This codes for CASSSKPGWLYGYTF. This rearrangement joins TRBV28 to TRBJ1-2; no reliable D call. Germline loops: CDR1 MDHEN, CDR2 SYDVKM. V lost 4 bases and J 5 bases, leaving 17 bases between the germline ends. The CDR3 contains 15 residues.

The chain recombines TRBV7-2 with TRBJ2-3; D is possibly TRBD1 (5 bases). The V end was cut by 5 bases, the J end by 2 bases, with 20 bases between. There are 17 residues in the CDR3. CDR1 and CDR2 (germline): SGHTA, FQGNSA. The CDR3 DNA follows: TGTGCCAGCAGCCCTCAGGGCTCCACTATACCCACAGATACGCAGTATTTT. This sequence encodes CASSPQGSTIPTDTQYF.

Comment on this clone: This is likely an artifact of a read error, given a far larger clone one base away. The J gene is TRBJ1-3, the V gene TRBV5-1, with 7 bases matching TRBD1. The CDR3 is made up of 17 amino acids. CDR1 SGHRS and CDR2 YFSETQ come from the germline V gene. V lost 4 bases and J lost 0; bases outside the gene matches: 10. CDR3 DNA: TGCGCCAGCAGCACCCGGACAGGCGCATACTCTGGAAACACCATATATTTT. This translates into CASSTRTGAYSGNTIYF.

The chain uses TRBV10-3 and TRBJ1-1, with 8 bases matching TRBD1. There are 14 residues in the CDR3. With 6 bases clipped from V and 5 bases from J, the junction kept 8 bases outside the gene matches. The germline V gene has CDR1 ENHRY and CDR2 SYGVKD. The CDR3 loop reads CAISPGQVVTEAFF. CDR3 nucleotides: TGTGCCATCAGCCCGGGACAGGTGGTGACTGAAGCTTTCTTT.

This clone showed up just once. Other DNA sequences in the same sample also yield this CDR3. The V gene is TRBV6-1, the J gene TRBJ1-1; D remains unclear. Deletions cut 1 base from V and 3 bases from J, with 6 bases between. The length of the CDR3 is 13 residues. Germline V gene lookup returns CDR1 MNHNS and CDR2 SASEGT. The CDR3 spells CASSEDRDTEAFF. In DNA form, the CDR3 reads TGTGCCAGCAGTGAAGATCGGGACACTGAAGCTTTCTTT.

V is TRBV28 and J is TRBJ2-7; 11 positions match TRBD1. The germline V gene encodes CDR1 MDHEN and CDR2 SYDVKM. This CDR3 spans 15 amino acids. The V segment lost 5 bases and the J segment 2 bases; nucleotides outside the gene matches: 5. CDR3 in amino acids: CASSPPGQGAYEQYF. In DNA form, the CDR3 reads TGTGCCAGCAGTCCACCGGGACAGGGGGCCTACGAGCAGTACTTC.